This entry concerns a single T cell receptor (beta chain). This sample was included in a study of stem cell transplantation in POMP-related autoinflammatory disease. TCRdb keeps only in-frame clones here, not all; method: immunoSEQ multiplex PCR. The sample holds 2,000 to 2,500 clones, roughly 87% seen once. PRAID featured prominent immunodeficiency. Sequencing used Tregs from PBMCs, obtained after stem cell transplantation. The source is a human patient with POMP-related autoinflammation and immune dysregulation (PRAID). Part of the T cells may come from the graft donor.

CDR3 loop: CASRLGEIAEHTYNEQFF. The DNA of the CDR3 is TGTGCAAGTCGCTTAGGAGAAATAGCGGAACATACCTACAATGAGCAGTTCTTC. The V call is TRBV12-2, the J call TRBJ2-1; TRBD2 is taken as the D call from the table, unchecked against the DNA. TRBV12-2 represents a pseudogene. The CDR3 runs 18 residues.